This entry concerns a single T cell receptor beta chain. This record comes from a study of blood T cell repertoires in COVID-19. Study context: Material from acute and convalescent COVID-19 was sourced from the United States, Italy and Spain.

Germline loops: CDR1 SGHRS, CDR2 YFSETQ. After removal of 4 bases from V and 5 bases from J, the junction contained 6 bases not matched to a gene. The length of the CDR3 is 16 residues. TCRdb keeps only in-frame clones here, not all; method: immunoSEQ multiplex PCR. The table has 130,000 or so clones, about 70% seen once. The chain is built from TRBV5-1 and TRBJ2-1; 13 positions match TRBD2. What was sequenced was peripheral blood. The clonotype originates from a woman in her 70s with acute or convalescent COVID-19. The CDR3 bases are TGCGCCAGCAGCAAACCGGGACTAGCGGGGAACAATGAGCAGTTCTTC. This sequence encodes CASSKPGLAGNNEQFF.